A single sample gave rise to the 12 T cell receptor beta chains below, sequenced in a study of blood T cells in healthy people across ages. The use of a sample-barcoded 5' primer and a J-beta primer mix characterized a second PCR of roughly 7 to 12 cycles. TCRdb re-called the 5' RACE reads through MiXCR, storing one row per CDR3 protein. The sample records roughly 700,000 distinct CDR3 sequences, 25% being singletons. This sample also belongs to another study, concerning T cells of mothers and their children.

The sequencing input was blood. Source of these receptors: a boy between 5 and 17 years old in good health.

This chain joins TRBV20-1 and TRBJ2-7; D call uncertain. CDR3 length: 12 residues. CDR1 DFQATT and CDR2 SNEGSKA come from the germline V gene (reference sequence). V dropped 0 bases and J dropped 6 bases, with 9 bases sitting between them. The CDR3 DNA reads as TGCAGTGCTAGAGATGACGCGATCGAGCAGTACTTC. It specifies CSARDDAIEQYF.

The chain links TRBV12-3 or TRBV12-4 to TRBJ1-1, with TRBD1 matching over 9 bases. The CDR3 spans 15 residues. The V gene end was trimmed by 0 bases and the J gene end by 3 bases; junction bases not matched to a gene: 2. The CDR3 sequence: CASSLAWTGDTEAFF. The CDR3 DNA is TGTGCCAGCAGTTTAGCTTGGACAGGGGACACTGAAGCTTTCTTT.

This clonotype occurred a few times. The CDR3 is CASSLSSGAGETQYF. The CDR3 coding sequence is TGCGCCAGCAGCTTGTCGTCGGGGGCGGGTGAGACCCAGTACTTC. The chain combines TRBV5-1 with TRBJ2-5; the D gene could be TRBD1 or TRBD2 (6 bases each). The CDR3 contains 15 residues. V was clipped by 1 base and J by 5 bases, with 15 bases between them. Germline V gives CDR1 SGHRS, CDR2 YFSETQ.

The rearrangement uses TRBV6-2 or TRBV6-3 and TRBJ2-4; a weak D match, TRBD2 (6 bases). Trimming removed 5 bases at V and 9 bases at J, with 17 bases between. This CDR3 region has 14 residues. Germline assignment: CDR1 MNHEY and CDR2 SVGEGT. The CDR3 nucleotides read TGTGCCAGCAGTAAGGACGGGGGTTCCCGCATTCAGTACTTC. As protein: CASSKDGGSRIQYF.

This clonotype was observed a handful of times. The chain joins TRBV7-2 to TRBJ2-3, with 7 bases fitting TRBD1. CDR1 and CDR2 from the germline V gene are SGHTA and FQGNSA. This CDR3 region has 14 residues. J was trimmed by 2 bases and V by 4 bases; bases with no gene match: 3. CDR3 coding DNA: TGTGCCAGCAGCTATGACAGGGTCACAGATACGCAGTATTTT. Translated: CASSYDRVTDTQYF.

The chain combines TRBV29-1 with TRBJ2-2, with unresolved D. The CDR3 is made up of 13 amino acids. V lost 6 bases and J 2 bases, leaving 10 bases between the germline ends. Germline V gene sequence: CDR1 SQVTM, CDR2 ANQGSEA. In DNA form, the CDR3 reads TGCAGCGTCGAGGACGGCAACACCGGGGAGCTGTTTTTT. It codes for CSVEDGNTGELFF.

This clonotype was seen a handful of times. This chain uses TRBV27 with TRBJ2-5; 9 bases line up with TRBD1. Trimming took 4 bases from V and 4 from J; bases not matched to a gene: 4. The germline V gene encodes CDR1 MNHEY and CDR2 SMNVEV (reference sequence). The CDR3 consists of 14 residues. This chain's CDR3 is CASSWDRASETQYF. The CDR3 DNA reads as TGTGCCAGCAGTTGGGACAGGGCATCAGAGACCCAGTACTTC.

This chain connects TRBV9 to TRBJ2-7; 13 nucleotides match TRBD2. Looked up from germline, CDR1 is SGDLS and CDR2 is YYNGEE. The CDR3 consists of 15 residues. The trim removed 3 bases at V and 5 bases at J, leaving 5 bases unmatched. The CDR3 coding sequence is TGTGCCAGCAGCGCCGGGACTAGCGGGGTGCACGAGCAGTACTTC. It translates to CASSAGTSGVHEQYF.

The chain couples TRBV18 to TRBJ2-1, with D possibly being TRBD2 (6 bases). This CDR3 is 14 amino acids long. V dropped 5 bases and J dropped 4 bases, with 12 bases sitting between them. Germline CDR1 and CDR2: KGHSH and LQKENI. In nucleotides, the CDR3 is TGTGCCAGCTCAGAACCGCGGGATTACAATGAGCAGTTCTTC. Translated: CASSEPRDYNEQFF.

This clonotype has more than one count but fewer than ten. This chain uses TRBV20-1 with TRBJ1-2, with 8 bases that match TRBD1. Losses at the gene ends were 3 bases for V and 5 bases for J; bases not matched to a gene: 5. This CDR3 comprises 13 residues. Germline V gene sequence: CDR1 DFQATT, CDR2 SNEGSKA (reference sequence). The CDR3 sequence: CSARSGTGYGYTF. CDR3 DNA: TGCAGTGCTAGGAGCGGGACAGGTTATGGCTACACCTTC.

The genes are TRBV12-3 or TRBV12-4 and TRBJ1-1; the D gene is possibly TRBD1 (5 bases). V shed 8 bases and J shed 0 bases, with 13 bases lying between them. This CDR3 contains 14 residues. The CDR3 is CASRRGEMNTEAFF. CDR3 coding DNA: TGTGCCAGCCGCCGGGGGGAAATGAACACTGAAGCTTTCTTT.

This rearrangement joins TRBV20-1 to TRBJ2-5; D uncertain. The DNA end favors TRBJ2-7, so the J call may be wrong. In germline, CDR1 is DFQATT, CDR2 SNEGSKA (reference sequence). The CDR3 loop spans 12 amino acids. CDR3 sequence reads: CSASRSSYEQYF. The CDR3 region has the DNA TGCAGTGCTAGTAGATCATCCTACGAGCAGTACTTC.